This T cell receptor beta chain was captured by sequencing in a study of cytomegalovirus exposure and HLA in healthy donors. Overall study context: Across almost 400 genotyped donors, approximately 80% landed in the Caucasian-associated ancestry cluster.

Study-level points and caveats: Previously analyzed data showed that most TCR beta V segments were productive at a frequency of about 90% or about 30%. Apparent HLA restriction characterized most CMV-associated TCR beta chains in a later analysis. In a later analysis, at a false discovery rate of 0.05, over 15,000 TCR beta sequences matched HLA alleles.

With respect to this clone: Its antigen is undetermined.

The CDR3 consists of 14 residues. Germline V gene sequence: CDR1 LGHNT, CDR2 FRNRAP. Germline trimming cut 5 bases from V and 7 bases from J; bases unmatched to any gene: 10. The PCR ran on 60 Vbeta and 13 Jbeta primers. Repertoires were generated with immunoSEQ multiplex PCR, while TCRdb's copy carries only in-frame clones and drops some. The repertoire holds about 120,000 clones, with about 80% as singletons. Sequencing input: PBMCs. This receptor was obtained from a woman in her thirties or forties in good health and CMV-seropositive. The chain carries TRBV12-5 and TRBJ1-1, with TRBD1 matching over 7 bases. CDR3 region: CASGPRQGLSEAFF. Written as DNA, the CDR3 is TGTGCTAGTGGTCCTCGACAGGGTTTGAGTGAAGCTTTCTTT.